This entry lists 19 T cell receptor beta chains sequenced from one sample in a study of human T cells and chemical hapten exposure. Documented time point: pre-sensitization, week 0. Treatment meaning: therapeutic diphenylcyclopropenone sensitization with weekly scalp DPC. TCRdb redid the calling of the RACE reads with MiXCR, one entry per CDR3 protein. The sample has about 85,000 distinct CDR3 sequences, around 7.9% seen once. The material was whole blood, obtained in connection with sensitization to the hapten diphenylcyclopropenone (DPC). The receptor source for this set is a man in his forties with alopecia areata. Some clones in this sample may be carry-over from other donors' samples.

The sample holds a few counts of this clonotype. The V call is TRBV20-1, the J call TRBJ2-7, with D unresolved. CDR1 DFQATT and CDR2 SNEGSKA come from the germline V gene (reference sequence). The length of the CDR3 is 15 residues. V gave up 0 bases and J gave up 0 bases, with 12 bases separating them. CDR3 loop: CSARDLSSYSYEQYF. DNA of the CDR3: TGCAGTGCTAGAGATTTAAGTTCCTACTCCTACGAGCAGTACTTC.

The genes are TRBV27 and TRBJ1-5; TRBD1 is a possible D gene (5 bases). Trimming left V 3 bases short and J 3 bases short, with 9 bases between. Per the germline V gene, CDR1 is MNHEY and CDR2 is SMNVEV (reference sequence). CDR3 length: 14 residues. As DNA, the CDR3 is TGTGCCAGCAGTTTCCGGGGCAACAATCAGCCCCAGCATTTT. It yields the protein CASSFRGNNQPQHF.

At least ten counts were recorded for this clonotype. CDR3 in DNA: TGTGCCAGCAGCCAACCGCAGGGTAATTCACCCCTCCACTTT. Encoded protein: CASSQPQGNSPLHF. The chain combines TRBV14 with TRBJ1-6, with D possibly matching TRBD1 (5 bases). The germline CDR1 and CDR2 sequences are SGHDN and FVKESK. Trimming took 2 bases from V and 6 from J, leaving 8 bases between them. This CDR3 has 14 amino acids.

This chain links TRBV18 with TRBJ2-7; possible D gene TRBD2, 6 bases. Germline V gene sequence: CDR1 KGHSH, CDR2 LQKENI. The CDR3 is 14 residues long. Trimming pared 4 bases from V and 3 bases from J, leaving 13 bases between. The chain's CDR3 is CASSRSGTLYEQYV. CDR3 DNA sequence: TGTGCCAGCTCACGATCCGGGACTCTCTACGAGCAGTACGTC.

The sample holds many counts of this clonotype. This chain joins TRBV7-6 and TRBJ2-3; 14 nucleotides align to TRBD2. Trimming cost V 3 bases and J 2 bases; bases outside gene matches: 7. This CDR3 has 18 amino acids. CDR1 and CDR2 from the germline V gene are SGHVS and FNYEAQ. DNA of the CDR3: TGTGCCAGCAGCTTTCGACTAGCGGGAGGGCCGAACACAGATACGCAGTATTTT. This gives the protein CASSFRLAGGPNTDTQYF.

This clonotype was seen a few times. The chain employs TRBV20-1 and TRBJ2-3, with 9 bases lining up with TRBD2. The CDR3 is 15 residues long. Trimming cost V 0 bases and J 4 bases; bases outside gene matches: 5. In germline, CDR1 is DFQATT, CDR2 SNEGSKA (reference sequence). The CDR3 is CSARDFLAGSDTQYF. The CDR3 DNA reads TGCAGTGCTAGAGATTTCCTAGCGGGATCAGATACGCAGTATTTT.

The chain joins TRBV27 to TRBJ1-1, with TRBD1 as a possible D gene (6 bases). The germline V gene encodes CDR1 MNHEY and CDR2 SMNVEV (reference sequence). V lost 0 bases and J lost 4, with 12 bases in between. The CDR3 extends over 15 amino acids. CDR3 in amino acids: CASSLSPGVSTEAFF. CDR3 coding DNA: TGTGCCAGCAGTTTATCTCCAGGGGTTAGCACTGAAGCTTTCTTT.

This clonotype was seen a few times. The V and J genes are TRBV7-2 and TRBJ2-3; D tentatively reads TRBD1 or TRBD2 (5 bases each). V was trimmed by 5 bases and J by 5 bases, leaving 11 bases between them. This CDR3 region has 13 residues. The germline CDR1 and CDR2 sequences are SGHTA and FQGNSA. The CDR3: CASSARDRDTQYF. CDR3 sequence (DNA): TGTGCCAGCAGCGCCCGGGACCGAGATACGCAGTATTTT.

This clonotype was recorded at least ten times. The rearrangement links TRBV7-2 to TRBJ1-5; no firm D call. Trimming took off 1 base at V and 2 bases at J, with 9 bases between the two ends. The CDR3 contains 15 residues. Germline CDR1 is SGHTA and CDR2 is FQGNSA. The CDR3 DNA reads TGTGCCAGCAGCTTAGATGGGCAGGGCAATCAGCCCCAGCATTTT. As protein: CASSLDGQGNQPQHF.

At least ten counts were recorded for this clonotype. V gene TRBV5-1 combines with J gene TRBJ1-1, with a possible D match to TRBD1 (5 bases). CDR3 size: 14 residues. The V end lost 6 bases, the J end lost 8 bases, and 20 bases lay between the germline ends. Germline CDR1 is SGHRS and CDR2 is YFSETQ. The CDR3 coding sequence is TGCGCCAGCAAGGGTCTTTTGGGGCCGGGGGAAGCTTTCTTT. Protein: CASKGLLGPGEAFF.

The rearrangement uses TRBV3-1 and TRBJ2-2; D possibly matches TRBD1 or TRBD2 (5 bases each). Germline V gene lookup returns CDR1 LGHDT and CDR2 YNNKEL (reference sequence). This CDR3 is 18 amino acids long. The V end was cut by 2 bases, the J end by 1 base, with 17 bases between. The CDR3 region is CASSQSLGRGENTGELFF. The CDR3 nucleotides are TGTGCCAGCAGCCAATCCCTTGGAAGGGGAGAGAACACCGGGGAGCTGTTTTTT.

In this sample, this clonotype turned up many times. The CDR3 region is CASSVAVLAGETGELFF. The CDR3 DNA sequence: TGTGCCAGCAGCGTAGCGGTGCTAGCGGGAGAAACCGGGGAGCTGTTTTTT. This chain uses TRBV9 with TRBJ2-2; 10 positions agree with TRBD2. The germline gives CDR1 SGDLS, CDR2 YYNGEE. This CDR3 comprises 17 residues. Trimming at V came to 0 bases and at J to 5 bases, leaving 7 bases not matched to a gene. The entire variable domain, with the rest obtained from reference TRBV9 and TRBJ2-2, is as follows: DSGVTQTPKHLITATGQRVTLRCSPRSGDLSVYWYQQSLDQGLQFLIQYYNGEERAKGNILERFSAQQFPDLHSELNLSSLELGDSALYFCASSVAVLAGETGELFFGEGSRLTVL.

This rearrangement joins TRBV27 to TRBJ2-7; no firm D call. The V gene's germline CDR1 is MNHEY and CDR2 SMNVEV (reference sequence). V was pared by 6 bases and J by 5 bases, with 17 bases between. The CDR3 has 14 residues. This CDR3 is CASSKLRGSDEQYV. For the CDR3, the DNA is TGTGCCAGCAGCAAACTGAGAGGATCCGACGAGCAGTACGTC.

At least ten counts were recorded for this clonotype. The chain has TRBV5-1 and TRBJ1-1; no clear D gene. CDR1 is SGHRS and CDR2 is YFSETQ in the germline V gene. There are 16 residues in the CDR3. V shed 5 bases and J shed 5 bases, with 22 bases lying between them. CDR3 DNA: TGCGCCAGCAGACCCAATACTAGGGTAACGGGAACTGAAGCTTTCTTT. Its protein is CASRPNTRVTGTEAFF. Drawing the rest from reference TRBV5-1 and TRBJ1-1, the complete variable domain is KAGVTQTPRYLIKTRGQQVTLSCSPISGHRSVSWYQQTPGQGLQFLFEYFSETQRNKGNFPGRFSGRQFSNSRSEMNVSTLELGDSALYLCASRPNTRVTGTEAFFGQGTRLTVV.

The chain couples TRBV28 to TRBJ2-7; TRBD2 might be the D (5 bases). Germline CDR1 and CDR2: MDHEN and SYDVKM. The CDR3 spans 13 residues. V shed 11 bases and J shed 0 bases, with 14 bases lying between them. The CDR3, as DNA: TGTGCCTCCATTGGTGGGAGCTCCTACGAGCAGTACTTC. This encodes CASIGGSSYEQYF. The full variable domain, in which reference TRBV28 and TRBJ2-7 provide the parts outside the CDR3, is DVKVTQSSRYLVKRTGEKVFLECVQDMDHENMFWYRQDPGLGLRLIYFSYDVKMKEKGDIPEGYSVSREKKERFSLILESASTNQTSMYLCASIGGSSYEQYFGPGTRLTVT.

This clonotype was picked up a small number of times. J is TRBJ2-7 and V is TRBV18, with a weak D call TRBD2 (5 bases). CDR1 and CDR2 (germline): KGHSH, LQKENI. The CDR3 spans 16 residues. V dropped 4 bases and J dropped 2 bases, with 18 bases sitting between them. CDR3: CASSRLAGELTYEQYV. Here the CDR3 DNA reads TGTGCCAGCTCACGGCTAGCCGGGGAATTAACCTACGAGCAGTACGTC.

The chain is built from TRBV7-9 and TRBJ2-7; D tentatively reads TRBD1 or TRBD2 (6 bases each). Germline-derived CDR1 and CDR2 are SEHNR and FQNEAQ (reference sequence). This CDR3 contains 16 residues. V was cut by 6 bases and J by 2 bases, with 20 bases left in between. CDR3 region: CASSYFGGPKPYEQYV. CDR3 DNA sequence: TGTGCCAGCAGTTACTTTGGGGGGCCCAAACCCTACGAGCAGTACGTC.

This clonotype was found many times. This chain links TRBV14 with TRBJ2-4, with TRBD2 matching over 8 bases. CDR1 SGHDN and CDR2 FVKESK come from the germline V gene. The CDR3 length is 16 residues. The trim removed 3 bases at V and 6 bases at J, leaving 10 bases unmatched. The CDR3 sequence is CASSHQAGDPPNIQYF. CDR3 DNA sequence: TGTGCCAGCAGCCATCAAGCGGGAGATCCCCCAAACATTCAGTACTTC. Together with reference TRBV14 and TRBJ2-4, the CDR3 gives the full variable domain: EAGVTQFPSHSVIEKGQTVTLRCDPISGHDNLYWYRRVMGKEIKFLLHFVKESKQDESGMPNNRFLAERTGGTYSTLKVQPAELEDSGVYFCASSHQAGDPPNIQYFGAGTRLSVL.

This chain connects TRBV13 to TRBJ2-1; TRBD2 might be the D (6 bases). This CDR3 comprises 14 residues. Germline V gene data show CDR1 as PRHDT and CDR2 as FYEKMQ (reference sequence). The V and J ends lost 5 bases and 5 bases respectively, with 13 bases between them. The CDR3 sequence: CASSTGLGNNEQFF. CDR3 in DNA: TGTGCCAGCAGCACGGGACTGGGGAACAATGAGCAGTTCTTC.